What follows describes a single T cell receptor (beta chain). The sample is drawn from a study of T cell changes during pregnancy in multiple sclerosis. Repertoires were generated with immunoSEQ multiplex PCR, while TCRdb's copy carries only in-frame clones and drops some. The sample holds approximately 32,000 clones, 90% seen once. The source is a female donor in good health, enrolled as a control in a pregnancy study. Sequences were derived from peripheral blood, sampled in the third trimester of pregnancy.

CDR3 in amino acids: CASSVDSGRATDTQYF. The DNA for the CDR3 is TGTGCCAGCAGCGTCGATAGCGGGAGGGCCACAGATACGCAGTATTTT. The chain combines TRBV6-4 with TRBJ2-3; TRBD2 matches at 11 bases. The CDR3 sequence is 16 residues long. V dropped 6 bases and J dropped 2; count of bases not matched to a gene: 7. The V gene's germline CDR1 is MRHNA and CDR2 SNTAGT.